This T cell receptor beta chain was recovered during a study of beta chain features in type 1 diabetes. A note on this clone: The target antigen is unknown.

Findings of the study overall: Within patients, naive, central memory and Treg TCRB repertoires seemed more similar than within healthy donors.

Over 95% purity was reached by all sorted populations. With 5 bases clipped from V and 8 bases from J, the junction kept 7 bases outside the gene matches. Germline V gene lookup returns CDR1 SGHTA and CDR2 FQGNSA. This CDR3 contains 14 residues. Every bit of the isolated RNA underwent reverse transcription, so sequencing read expressed TCRB transcripts. Method: immunoSEQ multiplex PCR; TCRdb's copy keeps in-frame clones and lacks some. There are about 320,000 clones in the sample; around 15% occur only once, and roughly 7% lies in the top ten. Sequencing was performed on central memory CD4+ T cells from blood. V is TRBV7-2 and J is TRBJ1-4, with TRBD1 identical over 8 bases. This clonotype was sampled from a man younger than 40 in good health. The CDR3 DNA follows: TGTGCCAGCAGCCTCAGGGGGCGCGAGGAAAAACTGTTTTTT. Translation: CASSLRGREEKLFF.